This is a list of T cell receptor beta chains from one sample in a study of T cell responses to AZD1222 COVID-19 vaccine. Generated by immunoSEQ multiplex PCR, the TCRdb table keeps only in-frame clones and is missing some. Of 200,000 or so clones listed, almost 95% are singletons. The material was peripheral blood, obtained on day 0 of AZD1222 vaccination. The origin of the receptors is an adult in good health. Both conserved end residues are part of each CDR3. D genes are given only for firm matches. The size field is filled for only some rows; it gives once, few, many or a size class.

abundance: NA; v_gene: TRBV10-3; d_gene: TRBD2; len: 15; j_gene: TRBJ2-7; CDR3aa: CAISESGSSGYEQYF; CDR3nt: TGTGCCATCAGTGAGTCGGGGTCTAGCGGGTACGAGCAGTACTTC
abundance: NA; v_gene: TRBV28; d_gene: TRBD2; len: 14; j_gene: TRBJ2-7; CDR3aa: CASSRGRGIHEQYF; CDR3nt: TGTGCCAGCAGTCGGGGGAGGGGCATCCACGAGCAGTACTTC
abundance: NA; v_gene: TRBV28; d_gene: TRBD2; len: 15; j_gene: TRBJ2-5; CDR3aa: CASSSRLAGVETQYF; CDR3nt: TGTGCCAGCAGTTCCCGACTAGCGGGAGTAGAGACCCAGTACTTC
abundance: NA; v_gene: TRBV25-1; d_gene: TRBD2; len: 14; j_gene: TRBJ2-5; CDR3aa: CASSASGPKETQYF; CDR3nt: TGTGCCAGCAGTGCTAGCGGGCCAAAAGAGACCCAGTACTTC
abundance: NA; v_gene: TRBV7-2; d_gene: NA; len: 15; j_gene: TRBJ1-5; CDR3aa: CASSLVLRDNQPQHF; CDR3nt: TGTGCCAGCAGCTTAGTCCTCAGGGACAATCAGCCCCAGCATTTT
abundance: NA; v_gene: TRBV2; d_gene: NA; len: 11; j_gene: TRBJ2-7; CDR3aa: CASMGRGEQYF; CDR3nt: TGTGCCAGCATGGGGCGGGGCGAGCAGTACTTC
abundance: NA; v_gene: TRBV5-1; d_gene: TRBD2; len: 14; j_gene: TRBJ2-7; CDR3aa: CASSPTSGSGEQYF; CDR3nt: TGCGCCAGCAGCCCGACTAGCGGGAGTGGCGAGCAGTACTTC
abundance: NA; v_gene: TRBV2; d_gene: TRBD1; len: 14; j_gene: TRBJ1-5; CDR3aa: CASTRDRAVQPQHF; CDR3nt: TGTGCCAGCACAAGGGACAGGGCAGTTCAGCCCCAGCATTTT
abundance: NA; v_gene: TRBV10-3; d_gene: NA; len: 15; j_gene: TRBJ1-1; CDR3aa: CAISDFTAAAFEAFF; CDR3nt: TGTGCCATCAGTGACTTCACGGCGGCGGCATTTGAAGCTTTCTTT
abundance: NA; v_gene: TRBV24-1; d_gene: NA; len: 14; j_gene: TRBJ1-2; CDR3aa: CATSDPGTGYGYTF; CDR3nt: TGTGCCACCAGTGATCCCGGGACTGGATATGGCTACACCTTC
abundance: NA; v_gene: TRBV5-4; d_gene: NA; len: 14; j_gene: TRBJ2-7; CDR3aa: CASSLGPSSYEQYF; CDR3nt: TGTGCCAGCAGCTTGGGACCCAGCTCCTACGAGCAGTACTTC
abundance: NA; v_gene: TRBV24-1; d_gene: NA; len: 18; j_gene: TRBJ2-3; CDR3aa: CATSDYGKGDKRTDTQYF; CDR3nt: TGTGCCACCAGTGATTACGGGAAGGGGGACAAACGGACAGATACGCAGTATTTT
abundance: once; v_gene: TRBV13; d_gene: NA; len: 12; j_gene: TRBJ2-1; CDR3aa: CASSLLGNEQFF; CDR3nt: TGTGCCAGCAGCTTACTAGGAAATGAGCAGTTCTTC
abundance: NA; v_gene: TRBV13; d_gene: NA; len: 16; j_gene: TRBJ2-3; CDR3aa: CASSPRGETRTDTQYF; CDR3nt: TGTGCCAGCAGCCCTCGTGGGGAGACCCGCACAGATACGCAGTATTTT
abundance: NA; v_gene: TRBV2; d_gene: TRBD1; len: 16; j_gene: TRBJ1-6; CDR3aa: CASAPTGADYNSPLHF; CDR3nt: TGTGCCAGCGCACCGACAGGGGCCGACTATAATTCACCCCTCCACTTT
abundance: NA; v_gene: TRBV13; d_gene: NA; len: 13; j_gene: TRBJ2-2; CDR3aa: CASSPRYTGELFF; CDR3nt: TGTGCCAGCAGCCCTAGATACACCGGGGAGCTGTTTTTT
abundance: NA; v_gene: TRBV7-6; d_gene: TRBD2; len: 17; j_gene: TRBJ2-1; CDR3aa: CASSLEGLAGAYNEQFF; CDR3nt: TGTGCCAGCAGCTTAGAGGGACTAGCGGGGGCCTACAATGAGCAGTTCTTC
abundance: NA; v_gene: TRBV28; d_gene: TRBD2; len: 11; j_gene: TRBJ2-7; CDR3aa: CASSLGGEQYF; CDR3nt: TGTGCCAGCAGCCTCGGGGGGGAGCAGTACTTC
abundance: NA; v_gene: TRBV19; d_gene: NA; len: 15; j_gene: TRBJ2-2; CDR3aa: CASSIPRGATGELFF; CDR3nt: TGTGCCAGTAGTATACCCAGGGGCGCTACCGGGGAGCTGTTTTTT
abundance: once; v_gene: TRBV9; d_gene: NA; len: 14; j_gene: TRBJ2-3; CDR3aa: CASSVNGGVDTQYF; CDR3nt: TGTGCCAGCAGCGTTAACGGGGGCGTGGATACGCAGTATTTT
abundance: NA; v_gene: TRBV18; d_gene: TRBD2; len: 14; j_gene: TRBJ2-3; CDR3aa: CASSPTSGIYTQYF; CDR3nt: TGTGCCAGCTCACCAACTAGCGGGATTTATACGCAGTATTTT
abundance: NA; v_gene: TRBV27; d_gene: TRBD2; len: 13; j_gene: TRBJ2-1; CDR3aa: CASSLAGAHEQFF; CDR3nt: TGTGCCAGCAGTTTAGCGGGAGCCCATGAGCAGTTCTTC
abundance: NA; v_gene: TRBV7-9; d_gene: TRBD1; len: 16; j_gene: TRBJ1-6; CDR3aa: CASSFLQGPQGSPLHF; CDR3nt: TGTGCCAGCAGCTTTCTACAGGGGCCTCAGGGATCACCCCTCCACTTT
abundance: NA; v_gene: TRBV28; d_gene: NA; len: 16; j_gene: TRBJ2-3; CDR3aa: CASQKRGGALTDTQYF; CDR3nt: TGTGCCAGCCAAAAGAGGGGGGGCGCCCTGACAGATACGCAGTATTTT
abundance: NA; v_gene: TRBV19; d_gene: NA; len: 16; j_gene: TRBJ1-2; CDR3aa: CASSVAAKGASYGYTF; CDR3nt: TGTGCCAGTAGTGTCGCAGCGAAAGGGGCGAGCTATGGCTACACCTTC
abundance: once; v_gene: TRBV6-4; d_gene: NA; len: 14; j_gene: TRBJ1-2; CDR3aa: CATIRGGCVYGYTF; CDR3nt: TGTGCCACCATCAGGGGCGGGTGTGTCTATGGCTACACCTTC
abundance: NA; v_gene: TRBV6-5; d_gene: NA; len: 15; j_gene: TRBJ1-4; CDR3aa: CASSSGRQTNEKLFF; CDR3nt: TGTGCCAGCAGTTCCGGACGGCAAACTAATGAAAAACTGTTTTTT
abundance: NA; v_gene: TRBV5-1; d_gene: TRBD2; len: 13; j_gene: TRBJ2-7; CDR3aa: CASRSGLAYEQYF; CDR3nt: TGCGCCAGCAGGTCAGGACTAGCCTACGAGCAGTACTTC
abundance: NA; v_gene: TRBV2; d_gene: NA; len: 12; j_gene: TRBJ1-5; CDR3aa: CASIGTQGPQHF; CDR3nt: TGTGCCAGCATCGGTACCCAAGGGCCCCAGCATTTT
abundance: NA; v_gene: TRBV19; d_gene: NA; len: 14; j_gene: TRBJ2-7; CDR3aa: CASSIVGGSYEQYF; CDR3nt: TGTGCCAGTAGTATAGTTGGAGGATCCTACGAGCAGTACTTC
abundance: NA; v_gene: TRBV7-6; d_gene: TRBD1; len: 17; j_gene: TRBJ2-7; CDR3aa: CASSLAAGTELFYEQYF; CDR3nt: TGTGCCAGCAGCTTAGCGGCCGGGACAGAGCTTTTTTACGAGCAGTACTTC
abundance: once; v_gene: TRBV18; d_gene: NA; len: 15; j_gene: TRBJ1-5; CDR3aa: CASSPQGNGNQPQHF; CDR3nt: TGTGCCAGCTCGCCACAGGGCAATGGCAATCAGCCCCAGCATTTT
abundance: NA; v_gene: TRBV28; d_gene: TRBD1; len: 14; j_gene: TRBJ1-4; CDR3aa: CASSSGQGGEKLFF; CDR3nt: TGTGCCAGCAGCTCGGGACAGGGGGGGGAAAAACTGTTTTTT
abundance: NA; v_gene: TRBV7-2; d_gene: NA; len: 15; j_gene: TRBJ2-1; CDR3aa: CASSLGQTSYNEQFF; CDR3nt: TGTGCCAGCAGCTTAGGACAAACCTCCTACAATGAGCAGTTCTTC
abundance: NA; v_gene: TRBV5-4; d_gene: TRBD2; len: 15; j_gene: TRBJ2-2; CDR3aa: CASSLAGLGGGELFF; CDR3nt: TGTGCCAGCAGCCTAGCGGGACTAGGCGGCGGGGAGCTGTTTTTT
abundance: NA; v_gene: TRBV6-5; d_gene: NA; len: 11; j_gene: TRBJ1-3; CDR3aa: CASVSGNTIYF; CDR3nt: TGTGCCAGCGTGAGCGGAAACACCATATATTTT
abundance: NA; v_gene: TRBV12-3/TRBV12-4; d_gene: NA; len: 13; j_gene: TRBJ2-1; CDR3aa: CASSLKGGAGQFF; CDR3nt: TGTGCCAGCAGTTTAAAAGGGGGGGCAGGGCAGTTCTTC
abundance: NA; v_gene: TRBV18; d_gene: TRBD1; len: 11; j_gene: TRBJ2-1; CDR3aa: CASSTGGEQFF; CDR3nt: TGTGCCAGCTCCACAGGGGGTGAGCAGTTCTTC